This record covers a single TCR beta chain. Participant ages covered roughly 18 to 89 years across about two dozen US areas. Clinical histories supplied by participants themselves formed the basis of cohort assignment. The entry originates in a study of blood T cell repertoires in COVID-19. The data were produced by immunoSEQ multiplex PCR, yet TCRdb's version contains in-frame clones alone and is incomplete. The data show roughly 280,000 clones, 85% to 90% seen once. In germline, CDR1 is SNHLY, CDR2 FYNNEI. J gave up 8 bases and V 5 bases, and 8 bases lay outside the gene matches. CDR3 length: 13 residues.

This chain links TRBV2 with TRBJ1-2; 7 nucleotides agree with TRBD1. Input material: PBMCs or T cells enriched from blood (not recorded which). This TCR came from a woman aged 25-40 years with acute COVID-19. This chain's CDR3 is CASSIDRDEGYTF. The CDR3 DNA reads as TGTGCCAGCAGTATCGACAGGGACGAAGGCTACACCTTC.